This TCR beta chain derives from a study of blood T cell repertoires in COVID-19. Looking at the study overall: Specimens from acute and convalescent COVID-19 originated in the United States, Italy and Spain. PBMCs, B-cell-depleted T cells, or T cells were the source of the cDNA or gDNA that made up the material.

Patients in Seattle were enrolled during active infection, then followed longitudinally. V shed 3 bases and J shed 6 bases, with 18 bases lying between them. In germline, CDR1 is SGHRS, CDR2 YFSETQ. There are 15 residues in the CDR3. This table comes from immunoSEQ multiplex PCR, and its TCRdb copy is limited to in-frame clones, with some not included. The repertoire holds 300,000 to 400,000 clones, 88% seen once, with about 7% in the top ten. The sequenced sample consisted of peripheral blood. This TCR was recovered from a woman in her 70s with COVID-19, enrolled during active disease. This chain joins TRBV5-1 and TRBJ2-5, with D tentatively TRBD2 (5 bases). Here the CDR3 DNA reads TGCGCCAGCAGCTGGCAACTAGGGAGCCCCAAGACCCAGTACTTC. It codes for CASSWQLGSPKTQYF.